The T cell receptor beta chain under discussion was sequenced for a study of vaccination effects on CD4 cells after COVID-19. Overall study context: The second dose preceded post-vaccine samples by a median of 72 days. General study findings and limits: Only 1 of 255 vaccine-induced clones from healthy vaccinees cross-reacted with common cold coronaviruses.

Ahead of sequencing, the ViraFEST assay grew antigen-specific CD4+ T cells using viral peptide pools. Following culture for ten to eleven days, CD4+ T cells were isolated. Participants each got two BNT162b2 or mRNA-1273 vaccine doses. Wells containing approximately 2 million PBMC each were cultured with around 9.1 IU/ml IL-2 and approximately 10 ug/ml peptides. Half-medium changes using IL-2 medium occurred on days 3 and 7. Repertoires were generated with immunoSEQ multiplex PCR, while TCRdb's copy carries only in-frame clones and drops some. The repertoire has 30,000 to 40,000 clones, 72% of them found once; the top ten carry 12%. With regard to this clone: Its specificity is not known.

The CDR3 loop spans 17 amino acids. The sequenced sample was CD4+ T cells from PBMCs cultured with HCoV-229E spike peptides, obtained after COVID-19 vaccination. The TCR was taken from a human donor who received a COVID-19 vaccine. This chain uses TRBV21-1 with TRBJ2-7; the tabulated D call, TRBD1, remains unverified against the DNA. TRBV21-1 is a pseudogene. The CDR3 DNA reads TGTGCCAGCAGCAAAGCTGGAGGACAGAGTCCCACCTACGAGCAGTACTTC. As protein: CASSKAGGQSPTYEQYF.